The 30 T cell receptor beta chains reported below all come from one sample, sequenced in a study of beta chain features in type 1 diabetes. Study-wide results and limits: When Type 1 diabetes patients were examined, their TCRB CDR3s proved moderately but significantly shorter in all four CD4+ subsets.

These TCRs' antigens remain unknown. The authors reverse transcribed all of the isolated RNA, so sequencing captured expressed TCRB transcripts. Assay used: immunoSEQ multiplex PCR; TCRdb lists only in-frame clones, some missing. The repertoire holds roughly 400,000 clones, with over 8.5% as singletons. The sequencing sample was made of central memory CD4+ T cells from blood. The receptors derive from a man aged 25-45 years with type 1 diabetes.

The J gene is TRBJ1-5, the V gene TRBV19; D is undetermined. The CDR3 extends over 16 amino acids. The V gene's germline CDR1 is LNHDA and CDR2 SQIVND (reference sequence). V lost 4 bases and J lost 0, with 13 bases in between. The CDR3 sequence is CASSTLQGVSNQPQHF. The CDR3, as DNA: TGTGCCAGTAGTACCCTGCAAGGAGTTAGCAATCAGCCCCAGCATTTT. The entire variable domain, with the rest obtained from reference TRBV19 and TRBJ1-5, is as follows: DGGITQSPKYLFRKEGQNVTLSCEQNLNHDAMYWYRQDPGQGLRLIYYSQIVNDFQKGDIAEGYSVSREKKESFPLTVTSAQKNPTAFYLCASSTLQGVSNQPQHFGDGTRLSIL.

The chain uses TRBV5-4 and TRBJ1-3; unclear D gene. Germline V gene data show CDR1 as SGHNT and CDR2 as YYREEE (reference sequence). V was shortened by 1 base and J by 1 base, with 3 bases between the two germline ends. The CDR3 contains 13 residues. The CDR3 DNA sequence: TGTGCCAGCAGCTTGAGTTCTGGAAACACCATATATTTT. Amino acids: CASSLSSGNTIYF.

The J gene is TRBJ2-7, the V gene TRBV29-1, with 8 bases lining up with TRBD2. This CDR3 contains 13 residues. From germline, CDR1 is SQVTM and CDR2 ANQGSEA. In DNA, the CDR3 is TGCAGTGCCCGAGCGGGAGTAGGCTACGAGCAGTACTTC. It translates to CSARAGVGYEQYF.

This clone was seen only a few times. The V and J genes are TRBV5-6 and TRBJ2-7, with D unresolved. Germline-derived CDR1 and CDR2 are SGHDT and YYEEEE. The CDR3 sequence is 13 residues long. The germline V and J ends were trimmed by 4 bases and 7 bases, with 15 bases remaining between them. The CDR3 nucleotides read TGTGCCAGCAGCGCCGATAGGTGGCGGGAGCAGTACTTC. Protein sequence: CASSADRWREQYF.

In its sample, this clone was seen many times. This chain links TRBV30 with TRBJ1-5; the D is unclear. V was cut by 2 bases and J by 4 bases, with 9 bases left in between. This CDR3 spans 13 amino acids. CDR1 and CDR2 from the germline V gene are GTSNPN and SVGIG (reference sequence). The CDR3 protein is CAWSYTENQPQHF. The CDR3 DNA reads TGTGCCTGGAGTTACACGGAGAATCAGCCCCAGCATTTT.

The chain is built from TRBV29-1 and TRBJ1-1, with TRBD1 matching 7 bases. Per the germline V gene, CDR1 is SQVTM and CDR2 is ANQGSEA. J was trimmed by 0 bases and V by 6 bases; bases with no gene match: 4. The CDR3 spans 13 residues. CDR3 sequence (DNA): TGCAGCGTGGTGGGACAGTTGAACACTGAAGCTTTCTTT. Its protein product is CSVVGQLNTEAFF.

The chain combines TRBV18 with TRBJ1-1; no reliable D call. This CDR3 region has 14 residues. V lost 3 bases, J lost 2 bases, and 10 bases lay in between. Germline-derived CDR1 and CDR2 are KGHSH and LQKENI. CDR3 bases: TGTGCCAGCTCACCCCCTTCCTCTAACACTGAAGCTTTCTTT. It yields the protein CASSPPSSNTEAFF.

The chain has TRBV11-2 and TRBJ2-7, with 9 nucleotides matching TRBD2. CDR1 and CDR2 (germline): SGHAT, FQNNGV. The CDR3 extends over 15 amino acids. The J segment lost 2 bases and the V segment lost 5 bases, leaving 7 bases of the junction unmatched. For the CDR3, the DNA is TGTGCCAGCAGCCTTAGCGGGAGAGGGACCTACGAGCAGTACTTC. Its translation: CASSLSGRGTYEQYF.

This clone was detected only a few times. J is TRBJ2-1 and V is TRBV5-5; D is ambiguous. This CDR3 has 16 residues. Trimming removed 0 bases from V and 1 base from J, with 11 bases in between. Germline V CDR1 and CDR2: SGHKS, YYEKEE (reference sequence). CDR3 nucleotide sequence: TGTGCCAGCAGCTTGGAAGGGTTTCAATCCTACAATGAGCAGTTCTTC. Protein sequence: CASSLEGFQSYNEQFF. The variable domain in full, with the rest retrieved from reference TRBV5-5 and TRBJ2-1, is DAGVTQSPTHLIKTRGQQVTLRCSPISGHKSVSWYQQVLGQGPQFIFQYYEKEERGRGNFPDRFSARQFPNYSSELNVNALLLGDSALYLCASSLEGFQSYNEQFFGPGTRLTVL.

This chain's CDR3 is CASSQVDRGFDTGELFF. The CDR3 coding sequence is TGCGCCAGCAGCCAAGTAGACAGGGGGTTCGACACCGGGGAGCTGTTTTTT. The rearrangement links TRBV4-1 to TRBJ2-2, with 9 nucleotides matching TRBD1. V lost 1 base to trimming and J lost 3 bases; unmatched junction nucleotides: 6. Germline assignment: CDR1 MGHRA and CDR2 YSYEKL. The CDR3 has 17 residues.

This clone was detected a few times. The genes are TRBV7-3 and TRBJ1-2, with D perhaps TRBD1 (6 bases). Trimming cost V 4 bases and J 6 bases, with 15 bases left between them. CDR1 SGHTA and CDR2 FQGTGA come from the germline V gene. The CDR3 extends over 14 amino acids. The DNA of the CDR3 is TGTGCCAGCAGCTCCCAACCCCAGGGGAATGGCTACACCTTC. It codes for CASSSQPQGNGYTF.

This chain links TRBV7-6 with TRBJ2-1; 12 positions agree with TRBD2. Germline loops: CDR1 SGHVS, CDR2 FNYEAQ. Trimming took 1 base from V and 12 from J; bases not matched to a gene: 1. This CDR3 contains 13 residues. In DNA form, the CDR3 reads TGTGCCAGCAGCTTAGAGACTAGCGGGAGGCAGTTCTTC. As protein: CASSLETSGRQFF.

CDR3 protein: CASSLRAAPGLAGREQFF. DNA of the CDR3: TGTGCCAGCAGCTTACGGGCCGCCCCGGGACTAGCGGGGCGTGAGCAGTTCTTC. The chain combines TRBV7-2 with TRBJ2-1; 13 bases fit TRBD2. V was clipped by 2 bases and J by 9 bases; unmatched bases: 13. Germline CDR1 and CDR2: SGHTA and FQGNSA. The CDR3 covers 18 residues.

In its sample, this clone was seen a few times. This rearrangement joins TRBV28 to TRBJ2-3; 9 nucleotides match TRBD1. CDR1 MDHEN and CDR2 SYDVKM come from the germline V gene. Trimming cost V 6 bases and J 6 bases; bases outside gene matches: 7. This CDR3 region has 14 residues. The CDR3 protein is CASRTQGAGDTQYF. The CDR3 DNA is TGTGCCAGCAGAACACAGGGGGCTGGCGATACGCAGTATTTT.

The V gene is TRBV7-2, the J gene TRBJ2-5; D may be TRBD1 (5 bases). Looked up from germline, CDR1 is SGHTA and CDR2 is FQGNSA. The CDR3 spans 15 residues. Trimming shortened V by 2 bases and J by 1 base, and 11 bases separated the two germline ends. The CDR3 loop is CASSLMGQGQETQYF. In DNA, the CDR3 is TGTGCCAGCAGCTTAATGGGGCAGGGCCAAGAGACCCAGTACTTC.

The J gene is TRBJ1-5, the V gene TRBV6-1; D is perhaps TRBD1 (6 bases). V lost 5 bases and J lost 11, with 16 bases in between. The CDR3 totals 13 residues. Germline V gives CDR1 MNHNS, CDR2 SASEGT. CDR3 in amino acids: CASSPKGEGAQHF. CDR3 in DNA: TGTGCCAGCAGTCCGAAGGGGGAGGGGGCCCAGCATTTT.

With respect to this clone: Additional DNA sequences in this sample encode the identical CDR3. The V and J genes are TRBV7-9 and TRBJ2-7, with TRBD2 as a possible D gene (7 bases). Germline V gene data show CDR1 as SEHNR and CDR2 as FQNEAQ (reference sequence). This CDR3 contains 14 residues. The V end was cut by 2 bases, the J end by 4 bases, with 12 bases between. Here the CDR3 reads CASSLLEGGYEQYF. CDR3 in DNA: TGTGCCAGCAGCTTATTAGAGGGGGGGTACGAGCAGTACTTC.

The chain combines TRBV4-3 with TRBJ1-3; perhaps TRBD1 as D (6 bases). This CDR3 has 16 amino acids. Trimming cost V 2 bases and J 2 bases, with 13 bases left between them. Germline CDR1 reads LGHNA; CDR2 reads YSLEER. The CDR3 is CASSQPEQGAGNTIYF. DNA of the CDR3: TGCGCCAGCAGCCAACCCGAACAGGGAGCTGGAAACACCATATATTTT.

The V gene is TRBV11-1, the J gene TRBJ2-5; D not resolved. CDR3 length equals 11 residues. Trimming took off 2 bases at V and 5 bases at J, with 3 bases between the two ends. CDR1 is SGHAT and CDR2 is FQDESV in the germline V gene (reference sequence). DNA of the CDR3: TGTGCCAGCAGCTTACAGGAGACCCAGTACTTC. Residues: CASSLQETQYF.

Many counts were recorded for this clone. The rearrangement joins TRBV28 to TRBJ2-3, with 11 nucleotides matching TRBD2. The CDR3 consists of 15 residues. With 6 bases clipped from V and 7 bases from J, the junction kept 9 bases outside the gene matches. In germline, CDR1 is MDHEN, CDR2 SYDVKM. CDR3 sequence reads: CASSVGSGRANTQYF. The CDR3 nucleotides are TGTGCCAGCAGCGTGGGTAGCGGGAGGGCCAATACGCAGTATTTT.

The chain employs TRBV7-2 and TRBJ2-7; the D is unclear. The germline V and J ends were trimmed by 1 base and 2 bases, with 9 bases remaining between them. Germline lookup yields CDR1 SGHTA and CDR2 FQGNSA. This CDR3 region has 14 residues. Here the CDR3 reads CASSLVGKAYEQYF. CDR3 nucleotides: TGTGCCAGCAGCTTAGTAGGGAAGGCCTACGAGCAGTACTTC. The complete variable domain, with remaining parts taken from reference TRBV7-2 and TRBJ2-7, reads GAGVSQSPSNKVTEKGKDVELRCDPISGHTALYWYRQSLGQGLEFLIYFQGNSAPDKSGLPSDRFSAERTGGSVSTLTIQRTQQEDSAVYLCASSLVGKAYEQYFGPGTRLTVT.

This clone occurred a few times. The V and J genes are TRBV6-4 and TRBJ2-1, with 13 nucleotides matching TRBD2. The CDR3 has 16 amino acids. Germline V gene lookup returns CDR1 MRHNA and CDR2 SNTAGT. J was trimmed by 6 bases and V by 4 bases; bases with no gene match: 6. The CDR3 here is CASSAGTSGTFNEQFF. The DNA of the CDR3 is TGTGCCAGCAGTGCGGGGACTAGCGGGACTTTCAATGAGCAGTTCTTC.

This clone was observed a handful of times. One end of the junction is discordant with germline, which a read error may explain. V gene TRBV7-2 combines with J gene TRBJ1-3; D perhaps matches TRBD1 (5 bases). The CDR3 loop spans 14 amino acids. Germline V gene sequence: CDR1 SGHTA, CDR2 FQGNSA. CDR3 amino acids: CASSLGGSGNTIYF. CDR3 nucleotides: TGCGCCAGCAGCCTGGGGGGCTCTGGAAACACCATATATTTT.

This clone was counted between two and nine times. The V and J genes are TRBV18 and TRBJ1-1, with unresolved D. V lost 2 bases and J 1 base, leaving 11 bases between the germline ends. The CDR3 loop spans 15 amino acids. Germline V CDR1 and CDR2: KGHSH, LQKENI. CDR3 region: CASSPSRASNTEAFF. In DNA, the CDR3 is TGTGCCAGCTCACCATCGAGGGCTTCGAACACTGAAGCTTTCTTT.

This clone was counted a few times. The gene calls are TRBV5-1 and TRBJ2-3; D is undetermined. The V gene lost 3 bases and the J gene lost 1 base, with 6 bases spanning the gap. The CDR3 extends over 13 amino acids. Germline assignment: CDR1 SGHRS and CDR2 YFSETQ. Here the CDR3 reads CASSSMGTDTQYF. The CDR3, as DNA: TGCGCCAGCAGCTCGATGGGCACAGATACGCAGTATTTT.

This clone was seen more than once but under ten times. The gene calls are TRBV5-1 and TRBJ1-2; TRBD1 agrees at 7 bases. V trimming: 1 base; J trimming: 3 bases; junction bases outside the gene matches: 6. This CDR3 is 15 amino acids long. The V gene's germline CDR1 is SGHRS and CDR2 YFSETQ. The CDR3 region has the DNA TGCGCCAGCAGCTTGAGGAGGGGGCCGGACTATGGCTACACCTTC. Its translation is CASSLRRGPDYGYTF.

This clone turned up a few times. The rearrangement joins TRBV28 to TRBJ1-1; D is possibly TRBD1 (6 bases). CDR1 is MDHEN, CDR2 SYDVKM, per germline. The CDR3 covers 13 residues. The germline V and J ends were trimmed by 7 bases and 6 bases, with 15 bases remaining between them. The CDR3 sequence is CASTITDRPEAFF. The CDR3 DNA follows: TGTGCCAGCACCATCACCGACAGGCCTGAAGCTTTCTTT.

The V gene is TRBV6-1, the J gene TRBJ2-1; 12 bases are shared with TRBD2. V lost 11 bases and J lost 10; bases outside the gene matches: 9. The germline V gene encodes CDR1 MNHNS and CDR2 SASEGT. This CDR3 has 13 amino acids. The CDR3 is CASGLAGGDEQFF. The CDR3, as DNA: TGTGCCTCGGGGCTAGCGGGAGGGGACGAGCAGTTCTTC.

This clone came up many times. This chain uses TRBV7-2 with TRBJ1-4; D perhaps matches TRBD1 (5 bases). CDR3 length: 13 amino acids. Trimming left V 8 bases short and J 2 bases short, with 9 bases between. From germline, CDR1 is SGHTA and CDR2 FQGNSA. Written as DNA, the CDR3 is TGTGCCAGCGGCAGGGACACTAATGAAAAACTGTTTTTT. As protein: CASGRDTNEKLFF.

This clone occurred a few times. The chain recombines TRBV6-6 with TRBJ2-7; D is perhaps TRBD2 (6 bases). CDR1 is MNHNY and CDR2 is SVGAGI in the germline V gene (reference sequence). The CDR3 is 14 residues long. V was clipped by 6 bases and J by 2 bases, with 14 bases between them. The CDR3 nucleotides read TGTGCCAGCAGCTTTCAGCGGACTACCTACGAGCAGTACTTC. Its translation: CASSFQRTTYEQYF.